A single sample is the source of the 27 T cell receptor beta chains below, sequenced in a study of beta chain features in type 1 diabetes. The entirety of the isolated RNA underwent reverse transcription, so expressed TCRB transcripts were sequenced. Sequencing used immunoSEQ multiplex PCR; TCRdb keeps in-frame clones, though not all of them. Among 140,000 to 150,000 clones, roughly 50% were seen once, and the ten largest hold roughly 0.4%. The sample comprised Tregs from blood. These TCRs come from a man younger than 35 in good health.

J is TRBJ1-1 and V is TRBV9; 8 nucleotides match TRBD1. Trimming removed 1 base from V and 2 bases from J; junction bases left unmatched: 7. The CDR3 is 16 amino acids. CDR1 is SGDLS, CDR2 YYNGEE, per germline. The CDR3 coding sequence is TGTGCCAGCAGCGTATCGGACAGGGTCCAAAACACTGAAGCTTTCTTT. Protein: CASSVSDRVQNTEAFF. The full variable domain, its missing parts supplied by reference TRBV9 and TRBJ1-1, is DSGVTQTPKHLITATGQRVTLRCSPRSGDLSVYWYQQSLDQGLQFLIQYYNGEERAKGNILERFSAQQFPDLHSELNLSSLELGDSALYFCASSVSDRVQNTEAFFGQGTRLTVV.

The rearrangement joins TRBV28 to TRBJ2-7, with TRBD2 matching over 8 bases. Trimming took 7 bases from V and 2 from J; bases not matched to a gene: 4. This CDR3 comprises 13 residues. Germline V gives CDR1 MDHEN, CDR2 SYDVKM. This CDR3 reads CASTLAGTYEQYF. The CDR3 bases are TGTGCCAGCACCTTAGCGGGGACCTACGAGCAGTACTTC.

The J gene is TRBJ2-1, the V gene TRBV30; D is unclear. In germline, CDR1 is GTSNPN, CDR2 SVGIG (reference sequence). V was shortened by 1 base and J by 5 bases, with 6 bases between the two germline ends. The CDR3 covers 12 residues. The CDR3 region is CAWSARHNEQFF. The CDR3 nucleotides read TGTGCCTGGAGTGCGCGGCACAATGAGCAGTTCTTC.

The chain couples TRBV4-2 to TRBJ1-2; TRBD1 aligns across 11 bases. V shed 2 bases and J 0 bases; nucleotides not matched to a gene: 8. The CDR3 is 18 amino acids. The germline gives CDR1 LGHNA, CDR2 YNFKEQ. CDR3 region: CASSQRGTGGRANYGYTF. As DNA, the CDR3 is TGTGCCAGCAGCCAACGGGGGACAGGGGGAAGAGCTAACTATGGCTACACCTTC.

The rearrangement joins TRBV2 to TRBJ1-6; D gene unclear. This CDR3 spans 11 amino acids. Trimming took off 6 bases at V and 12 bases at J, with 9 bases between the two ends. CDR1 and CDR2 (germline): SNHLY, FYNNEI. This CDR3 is CASRLGLPLHF. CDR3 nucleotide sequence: TGTGCCAGCAGACTTGGTTTACCCCTCCACTTT.

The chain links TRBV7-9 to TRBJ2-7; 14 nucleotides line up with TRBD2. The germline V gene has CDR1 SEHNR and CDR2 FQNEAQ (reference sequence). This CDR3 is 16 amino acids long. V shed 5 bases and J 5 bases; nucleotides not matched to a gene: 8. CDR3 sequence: CASSTGLAGVQNEQYF. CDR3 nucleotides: TGTGCCAGCAGCACGGGACTAGCGGGAGTTCAAAACGAGCAGTACTTC.

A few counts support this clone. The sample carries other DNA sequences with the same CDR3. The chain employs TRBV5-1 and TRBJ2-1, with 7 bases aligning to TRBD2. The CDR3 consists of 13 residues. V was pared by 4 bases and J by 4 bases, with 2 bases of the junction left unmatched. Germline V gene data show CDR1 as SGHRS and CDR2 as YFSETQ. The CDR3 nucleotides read TGCGCCAGCAGCCCGGGAGGATACAATGAGCAGTTCTTC. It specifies CASSPGGYNEQFF.

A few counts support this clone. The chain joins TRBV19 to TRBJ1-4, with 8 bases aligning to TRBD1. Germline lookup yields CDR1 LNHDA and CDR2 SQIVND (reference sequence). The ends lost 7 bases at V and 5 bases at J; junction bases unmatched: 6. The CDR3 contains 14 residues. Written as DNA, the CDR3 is TGTGCCAGTACCAGAGACAGGGGCAATGAAAAACTGTTTTTT. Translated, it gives CASTRDRGNEKLFF.

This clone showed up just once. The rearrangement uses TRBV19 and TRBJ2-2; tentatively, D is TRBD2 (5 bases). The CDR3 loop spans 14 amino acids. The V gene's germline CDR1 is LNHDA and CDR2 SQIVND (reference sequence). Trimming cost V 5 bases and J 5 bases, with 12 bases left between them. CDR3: CASSWNGGTGELFF. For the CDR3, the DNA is TGTGCCAGTAGTTGGAACGGAGGAACCGGGGAGCTGTTTTTT. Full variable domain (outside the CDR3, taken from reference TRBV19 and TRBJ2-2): DGGITQSPKYLFRKEGQNVTLSCEQNLNHDAMYWYRQDPGQGLRLIYYSQIVNDFQKGDIAEGYSVSREKKESFPLTVTSAQKNPTAFYLCASSWNGGTGELFFGEGSRLTVL.

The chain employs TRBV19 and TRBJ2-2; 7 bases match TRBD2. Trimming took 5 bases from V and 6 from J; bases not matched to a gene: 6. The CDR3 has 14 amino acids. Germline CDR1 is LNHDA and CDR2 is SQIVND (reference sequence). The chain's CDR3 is CASSPGGRPGELFF. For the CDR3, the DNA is TGTGCCAGTAGTCCCGGGGGGAGGCCCGGGGAGCTGTTTTTT.

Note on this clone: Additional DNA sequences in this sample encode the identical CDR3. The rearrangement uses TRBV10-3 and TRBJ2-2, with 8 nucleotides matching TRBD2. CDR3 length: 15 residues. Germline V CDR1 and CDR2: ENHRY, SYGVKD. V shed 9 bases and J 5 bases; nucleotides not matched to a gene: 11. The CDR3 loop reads CAIPKGLDPTGELFF. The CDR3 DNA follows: TGTGCCATTCCTAAGGGACTAGACCCTACCGGGGAGCTGTTTTTT.

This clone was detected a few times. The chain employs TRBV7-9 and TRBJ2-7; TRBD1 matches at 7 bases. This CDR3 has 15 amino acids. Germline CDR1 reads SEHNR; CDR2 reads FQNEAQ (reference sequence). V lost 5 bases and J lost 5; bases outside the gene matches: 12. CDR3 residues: CASSLGQASVNEQYF. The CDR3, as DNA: TGTGCCAGCAGCCTCGGACAGGCGTCTGTGAACGAGCAGTACTTC.

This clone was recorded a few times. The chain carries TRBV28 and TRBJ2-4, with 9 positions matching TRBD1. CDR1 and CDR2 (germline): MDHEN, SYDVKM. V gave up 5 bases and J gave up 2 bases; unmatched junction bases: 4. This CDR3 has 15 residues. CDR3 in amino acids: CASSGTGTTKNIQYF. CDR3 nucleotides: TGTGCCAGCAGTGGGACAGGGACGACCAAAAACATTCAGTACTTC.

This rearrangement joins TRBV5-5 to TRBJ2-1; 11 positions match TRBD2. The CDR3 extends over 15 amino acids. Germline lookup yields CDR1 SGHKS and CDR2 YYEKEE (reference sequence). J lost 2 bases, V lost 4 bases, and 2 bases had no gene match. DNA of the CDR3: TGTGCCAGCAGCAGACTAGCGGGGACCTACAATGAGCAGTTCTTC. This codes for CASSRLAGTYNEQFF. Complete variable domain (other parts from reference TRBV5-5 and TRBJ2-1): DAGVTQSPTHLIKTRGQQVTLRCSPISGHKSVSWYQQVLGQGPQFIFQYYEKEERGRGNFPDRFSARQFPNYSSELNVNALLLGDSALYLCASSRLAGTYNEQFFGPGTRLTVL.

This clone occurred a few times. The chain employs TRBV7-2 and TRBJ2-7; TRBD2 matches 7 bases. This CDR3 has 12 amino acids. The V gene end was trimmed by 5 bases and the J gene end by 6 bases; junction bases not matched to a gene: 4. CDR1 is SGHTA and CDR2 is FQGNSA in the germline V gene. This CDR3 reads CASSAPGGEQYF. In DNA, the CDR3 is TGTGCCAGCAGCGCCCCGGGAGGCGAGCAGTACTTC.

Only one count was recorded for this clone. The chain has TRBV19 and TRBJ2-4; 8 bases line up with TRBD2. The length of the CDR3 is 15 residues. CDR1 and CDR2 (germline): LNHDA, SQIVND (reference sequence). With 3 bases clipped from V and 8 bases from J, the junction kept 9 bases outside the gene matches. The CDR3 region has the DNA TGTGCCAGTAGTATTATTGCGGGAGGAGGTGACATTCAGTACTTC. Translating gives CASSIIAGGGDIQYF.

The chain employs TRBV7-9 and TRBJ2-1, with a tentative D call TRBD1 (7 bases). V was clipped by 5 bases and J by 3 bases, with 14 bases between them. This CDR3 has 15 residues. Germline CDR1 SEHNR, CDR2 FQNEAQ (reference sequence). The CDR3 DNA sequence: TGTGCCAGCAGCCAACGACAGGGAGGCTACAATGAGCAGTTCTTC. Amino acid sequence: CASSQRQGGYNEQFF.

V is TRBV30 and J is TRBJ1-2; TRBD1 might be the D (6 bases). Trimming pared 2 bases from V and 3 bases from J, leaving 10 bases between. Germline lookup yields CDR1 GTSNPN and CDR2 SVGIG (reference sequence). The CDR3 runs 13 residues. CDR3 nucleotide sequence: TGTGCCTGGAGTTTCAGGGGCTACTATGGCTACACCTTC. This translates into CAWSFRGYYGYTF.

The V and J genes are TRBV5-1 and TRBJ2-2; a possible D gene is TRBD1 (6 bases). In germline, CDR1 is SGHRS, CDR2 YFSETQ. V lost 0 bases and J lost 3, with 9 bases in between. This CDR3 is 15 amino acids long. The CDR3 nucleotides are TGCGCCAGCAGCTTGGCTGGGGGCCACACCGGGGAGCTGTTTTTT. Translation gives CASSLAGGHTGELFF. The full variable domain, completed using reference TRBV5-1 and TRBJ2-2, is KAGVTQTPRYLIKTRGQQVTLSCSPISGHRSVSWYQQTPGQGLQFLFEYFSETQRNKGNFPGRFSGRQFSNSRSEMNVSTLELGDSALYLCASSLAGGHTGELFFGEGSRLTVL.

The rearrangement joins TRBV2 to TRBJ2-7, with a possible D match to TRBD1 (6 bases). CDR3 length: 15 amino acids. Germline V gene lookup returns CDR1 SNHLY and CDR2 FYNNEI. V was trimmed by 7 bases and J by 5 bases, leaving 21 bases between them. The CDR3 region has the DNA TGTGCCAGCACGGGAAGCCCGGGACACGTCCACGAGCAGTACTTC. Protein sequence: CASTGSPGHVHEQYF.

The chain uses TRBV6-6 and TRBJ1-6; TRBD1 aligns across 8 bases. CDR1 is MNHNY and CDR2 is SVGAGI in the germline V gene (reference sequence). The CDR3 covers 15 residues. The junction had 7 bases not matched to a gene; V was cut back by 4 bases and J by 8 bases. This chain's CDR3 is CASSSRTGPHSPLHF. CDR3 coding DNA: TGTGCCAGCAGTTCCCGGACAGGGCCCCATTCACCCCTCCACTTT.

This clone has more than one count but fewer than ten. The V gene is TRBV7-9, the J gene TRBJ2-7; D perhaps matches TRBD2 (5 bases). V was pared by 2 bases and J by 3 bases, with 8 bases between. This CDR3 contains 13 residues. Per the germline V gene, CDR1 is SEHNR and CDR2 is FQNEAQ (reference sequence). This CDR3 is CASSLTRIYEQYF. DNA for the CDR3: TGTGCCAGCAGCTTAACTAGGATCTACGAGCAGTACTTC.

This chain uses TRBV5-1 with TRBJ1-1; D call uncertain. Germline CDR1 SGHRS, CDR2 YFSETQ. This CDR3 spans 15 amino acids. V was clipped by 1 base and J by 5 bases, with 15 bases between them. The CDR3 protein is CASSLLGPRDTEAFF. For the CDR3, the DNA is TGCGCCAGCAGCTTGCTAGGCCCCCGGGATACTGAAGCTTTCTTT.

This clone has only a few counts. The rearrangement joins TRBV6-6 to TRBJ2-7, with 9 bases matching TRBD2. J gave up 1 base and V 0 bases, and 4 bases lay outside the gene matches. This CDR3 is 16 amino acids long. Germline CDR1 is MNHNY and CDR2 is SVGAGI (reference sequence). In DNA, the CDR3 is TGTGCCAGCAGTTACTCAATGGCGGGGGGGTCCTACGAGCAGTACTTC. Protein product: CASSYSMAGGSYEQYF.

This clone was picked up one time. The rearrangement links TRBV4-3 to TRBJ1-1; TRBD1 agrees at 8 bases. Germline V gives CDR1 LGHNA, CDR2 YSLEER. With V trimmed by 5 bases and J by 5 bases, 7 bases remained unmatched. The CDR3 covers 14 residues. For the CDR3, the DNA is TGCGCCAGCAGCGTGCAGGGGGCTGGGACTGAAGCTTTCTTT. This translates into CASSVQGAGTEAFF.

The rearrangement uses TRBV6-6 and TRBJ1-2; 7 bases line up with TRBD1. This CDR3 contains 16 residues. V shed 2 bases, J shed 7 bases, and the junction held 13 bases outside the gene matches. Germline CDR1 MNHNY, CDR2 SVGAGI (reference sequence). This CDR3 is CASSYRTGTVLFGYTF. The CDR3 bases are TGTGCCAGCAGTTACAGGACCGGGACAGTACTTTTTGGCTACACCTTC.

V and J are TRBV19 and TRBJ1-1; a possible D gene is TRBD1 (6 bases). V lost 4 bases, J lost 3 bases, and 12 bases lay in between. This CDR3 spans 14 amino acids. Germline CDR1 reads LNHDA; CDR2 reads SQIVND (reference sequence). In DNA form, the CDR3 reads TGTGCCAGTAGTAAAGGGGGTGAGTACACTGAAGCTTTCTTT. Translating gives CASSKGGEYTEAFF. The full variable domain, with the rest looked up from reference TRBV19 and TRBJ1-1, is DGGITQSPKYLFRKEGQNVTLSCEQNLNHDAMYWYRQDPGQGLRLIYYSQIVNDFQKGDIAEGYSVSREKKESFPLTVTSAQKNPTAFYLCASSKGGEYTEAFFGQGTRLTVV.